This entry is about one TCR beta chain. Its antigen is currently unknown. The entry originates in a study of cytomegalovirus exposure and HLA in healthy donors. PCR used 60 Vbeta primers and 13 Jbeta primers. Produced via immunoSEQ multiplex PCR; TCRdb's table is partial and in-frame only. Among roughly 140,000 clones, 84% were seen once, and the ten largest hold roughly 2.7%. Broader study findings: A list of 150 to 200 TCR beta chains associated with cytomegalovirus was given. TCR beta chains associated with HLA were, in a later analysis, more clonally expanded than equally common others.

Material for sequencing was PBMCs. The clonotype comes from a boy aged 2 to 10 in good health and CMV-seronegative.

Here the CDR3 DNA reads TGTGCCAGCAGCTTAGTCCAGGGGTACAATGAGCAGTTCTTC. Translated: CASSLVQGYNEQFF. J is TRBJ2-1 and V is TRBV7-9, with D possibly matching TRBD1 (6 bases). CDR1 and CDR2 from the germline V gene are SEHNR and FQNEAQ (reference sequence). The CDR3 has 14 residues. V lost 1 base to trimming and J lost 4 bases, with 8 bases between them.